This TCR beta chain was obtained from a study of a mutant IDH1 vaccine in newly diagnosed glioma. The time point was: week 5, during vaccination. What each vaccine dose contained was 300 ug of mutant IDH1 20-mer peptide, accompanied by topical imiquimod. TCRdb keeps only in-frame clones here, not all; method: immunoSEQ multiplex PCR. Here the sample spans roughly 25,000 clones, 65% to 85% being singletons. Germline values: CDR1 LGHNA, CDR2 YNFKEQ. The CDR3 has 17 residues. The junction had 10 bases not matched to a gene; V was cut back by 2 bases and J by 2 bases. Worth noting for this clone: Its antigen is still unknown.

The clonotype was recovered from a man aged 40-50 years with glioma. V and J are TRBV4-2 and TRBJ2-7; 9 positions match TRBD2. Material: PBMCs, obtained from a glioma patient whose treatment included an IDH1 peptide vaccine. CDR3 DNA: TGTGCCAGCAGCCAAACGACCGGGGCTAGCGGGACCTACGAGCAGTACTTC. This encodes CASSQTTGASGTYEQYF.